This T cell receptor beta chain came from a study of cytomegalovirus exposure and HLA in healthy donors. This clone has a handful of counts. No antigen is known for it. PCR involved 60 Vbeta and 13 Jbeta primers. Some clones are missing from TCRdb's copy, which holds only in-frame ones; the method was immunoSEQ multiplex PCR. The data hold approximately 140,000 clones, with roughly four fifths observed a single time. Study results and caveats: The only immune exposure information that was available was CMV serostatus. A later analysis by the authors found several of the most significant clusters apparently linked to common viral pathogens. DRB1 showed the most TCR associations and HLA-C the fewest in a later analysis, as rates varied by HLA locus.

The material sequenced was PBMCs. This receptor was obtained from a woman between 45 and 65 years old in good health and CMV-seropositive.

CDR3 protein: CASSVAGGENQPQHF. The CDR3 bases are TGTGCCAGCAGCGTAGCTGGGGGGGAAAATCAGCCCCAGCATTTT. The rearrangement joins TRBV9 to TRBJ1-5; weak D call: TRBD1 (5 bases). The germline V gene has CDR1 SGDLS and CDR2 YYNGEE. V dropped 0 bases and J dropped 4 bases, with 11 bases sitting between them. The CDR3 loop spans 15 amino acids.